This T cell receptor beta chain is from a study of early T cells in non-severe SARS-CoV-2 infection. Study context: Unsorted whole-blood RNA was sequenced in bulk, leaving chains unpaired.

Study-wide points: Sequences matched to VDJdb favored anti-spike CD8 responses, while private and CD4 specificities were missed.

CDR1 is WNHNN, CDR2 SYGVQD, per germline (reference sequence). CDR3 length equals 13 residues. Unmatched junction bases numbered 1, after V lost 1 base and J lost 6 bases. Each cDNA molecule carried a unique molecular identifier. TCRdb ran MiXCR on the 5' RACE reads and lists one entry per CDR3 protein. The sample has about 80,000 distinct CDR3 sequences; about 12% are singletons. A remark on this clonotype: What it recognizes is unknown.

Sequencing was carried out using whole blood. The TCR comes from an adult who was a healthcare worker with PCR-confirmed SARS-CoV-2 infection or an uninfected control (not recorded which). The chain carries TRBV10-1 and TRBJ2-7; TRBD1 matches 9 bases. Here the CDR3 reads CASSELTGGEQYF. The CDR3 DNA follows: TGCGCCAGCAGTGAGTTGACAGGGGGCGAGCAGTACTTC.